A selection of T cell receptor beta chains follows, all from one sample in a study of blood T cell repertoires in COVID-19. TCRdb's table, derived via immunoSEQ multiplex PCR, lists solely in-frame clones and lacks some. Here the sample spans under 100,000 clones, 70% to 90% being singletons. Sequencing was performed on peripheral blood. The receptors shown here come from a man at least 80 years old with active or convalescent COVID-19. CDR3s include the opening cysteine and the closing phenylalanine or tryptophan. A D gene is named only where the DNA matches it firmly. Not all rows give a size; the values are once, few, many and, for expanded clones, a class.

cdr3_length d_call j_call v_call clone_size cdr3_aa cdr3_nt
14 NA TRBJ1-6 TRBV11-2 NA CASSLVQGNSPLHF TGTGCCAGCAGCTTGGTACAGGGAAATTCACCCCTCCACTTT
14 TRBD1 TRBJ1-6 TRBV25-1 NA CASSARGVNSPLHF TGTGCCAGCAGTGCCAGGGGGGTTAATTCACCCCTCCACTTT
16 NA TRBJ2-1 TRBV7-2 NA CASSLSRGGFYNEQFF TGTGCCAGCAGCTTATCAAGGGGGGGTTTCTACAATGAGCAGTTCTTC
15 NA TRBJ2-5 TRBV5-1 NA CASSLVRDSQETQYF TGCGCCAGCAGCTTGGTCCGGGATAGTCAAGAGACCCAGTACTTC
13 NA TRBJ1-2 TRBV6-5 NA CASSPGLYYGYTF TGTGCCAGCAGCCCAGGACTGTACTATGGCTACACCTTC
16 NA TRBJ2-3 TRBV27 few CASSSPGGSGTDTQYF TGTGCCAGCAGTTCACCCGGGGGTAGCGGCACAGATACGCAGTATTTT
15 NA TRBJ1-1 TRBV18 NA CASSPTSGTRTEAFF TGTGCCAGCTCACCGACCTCCGGGACTCGGACTGAAGCTTTCTTT
13 NA TRBJ1-4 TRBV28 NA CASRLGGSEKLFF TGTGCCAGCAGACTTGGGGGGAGCGAAAAACTGTTTTTT
16 TRBD1 TRBJ2-2 TRBV27 NA CASSLSRDRATGELFF TGTGCCAGCAGTTTAAGTAGGGACAGGGCCACCGGGGAGCTGTTTTTT
17 TRBD1 TRBJ1-1 TRBV28 NA CASRETGYSYMNTEAFF TGTGCCAGCAGGGAGACAGGGTATTCCTACATGAACACTGAAGCTTTCTTT
16 TRBD2 TRBJ2-1 TRBV10-3 NA CAISARGSGSHNEQFF TGTGCCATCAGTGCTCGGGGTAGCGGGAGTCACAATGAGCAGTTCTTC
17 TRBD1 TRBJ2-2 TRBV15 NA CATSRGRGQGIAGELFF TGTGCCACCAGCAGAGGACGTGGACAGGGTATAGCCGGGGAGCTGTTTTTT
13 TRBD1 TRBJ1-1 TRBV12-3/TRBV12-4 NA CASSTMTGAEAFF TGTGCCAGCAGCACCATGACAGGGGCTGAAGCTTTCTTT
13 NA TRBJ1-5 TRBV28 once CASTREVDQPQHF TGTGCCAGCACGCGGGAGGTCGATCAGCCCCAGCATTTT
15 NA TRBJ1-5 TRBV6-5 NA CASRRGGSGNQPQHF TGTGCCAGCCGTCGCGGGGGGTCTGGCAATCAGCCCCAGCATTTT
16 NA TRBJ2-2 TRBV19 NA CASSRAGTLNTGELFF TGTGCCAGTAGTAGGGCCGGGACACTAAACACCGGGGAGCTGTTTTTT
11 NA TRBJ2-1 TRBV28 NA CASGMGRGDFF TGTGCCAGCGGGATGGGCAGGGGCGACTTCTTC
18 NA TRBJ2-2 TRBV28 once CASSRWSMGGGNTGELFF TGTGCCAGCAGCCGATGGTCGATGGGGGGAGGGAACACCGGGGAGCTGTTTTTT
14 NA TRBJ1-2 TRBV5-1 once CASRPGTTNYGYTF TGCGCCAGCAGGCCAGGGACTACGAACTATGGCTACACCTTC
18 TRBD1 TRBJ2-2 TRBV5-1 NA CASSPGRGTVVGTGELFF TGCGCCAGCAGCCCTGGCCGAGGGACAGTAGTTGGAACCGGGGAGCTGTTTTTT
14 NA TRBJ1-2 TRBV10-3 NA CAISEAGLSYGYTF TGTGCCATCAGTGAGGCAGGACTATCCTATGGCTACACCTTC
15 NA TRBJ1-3 TRBV18 NA CASSPPSGTGNTIYF TGTGCCAGCTCACCGCCCTCGGGTACTGGAAACACCATATATTTT
13 NA TRBJ1-5 TRBV10-2 NA CASSANSNQPQHF TGCGCCAGCAGTGCAAATAGCAATCAGCCCCAGCATTTT
15 TRBD1 TRBJ2-3 TRBV19 NA CASSPPGQPTDTQYF TGTGCCAGTAGTCCCCCGGGACAGCCGACCGATACGCAGTATTTT
16 TRBD2 TRBJ2-2 TRBV5-1 few CASSLRLAGDTGELFF TGCGCCAGCAGCTTGCGGCTAGCGGGAGACACCGGGGAGCTGTTTTTT
17 TRBD1 TRBJ1-2 TRBV28 NA CASSSPGQATSGYGYTF TGTGCCAGCAGTTCTCCGGGACAGGCGACCTCAGGGTATGGCTACACCTTC
18 NA TRBJ1-5 TRBV15 NA CATSRGHDGGPSNQPQHF TGTGCCACCAGCAGAGGGCATGATGGGGGCCCTAGCAATCAGCCCCAGCATTTT
15 TRBD1 TRBJ1-5 TRBV19 few CASSAGPGGVQPQHF TGTGCCAGTAGTGCGGGGCCAGGGGGTGTTCAGCCCCAGCATTTT
14 TRBD1 TRBJ2-5 TRBV12-5 NA CASGRDSPLETQYF TGTGCTAGTGGGAGGGACAGTCCTTTGGAGACCCAGTACTTC
15 TRBD1 TRBJ1-1 TRBV28 NA CASSSGTGFWTEAFF TGTGCCAGCAGTTCCGGGACAGGGTTTTGGACTGAAGCTTTCTTT